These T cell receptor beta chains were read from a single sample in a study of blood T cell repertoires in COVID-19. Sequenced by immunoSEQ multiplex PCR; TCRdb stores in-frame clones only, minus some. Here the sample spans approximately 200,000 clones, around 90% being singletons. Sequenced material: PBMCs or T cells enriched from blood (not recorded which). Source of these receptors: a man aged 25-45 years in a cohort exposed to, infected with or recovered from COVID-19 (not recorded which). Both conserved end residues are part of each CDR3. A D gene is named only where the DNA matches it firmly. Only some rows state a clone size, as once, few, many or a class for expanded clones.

DNA: TGTGCCAGCAGCTTGTACAGGGTCAAGGTCACTGAAGCTTTCTTT
CDR3: CASSLYRVKVTEAFF
D: -
J: TRBJ1-1
V: TRBV5-4
size: -
length: 15

DNA: TGTGCCATCTCAGCGGGAGGGCCCTCAGATACGCAGTATTTT
CDR3: CAISAGGPSDTQYF
D: TRBD2
J: TRBJ2-3
V: TRBV19
size: -
length: 14

DNA: TGTGCCAGTAAACTTCCGGGAACCCGAAACACCGGGGAGCTGTTTTTT
CDR3: CASKLPGTRNTGELFF
D: -
J: TRBJ2-2
V: TRBV19
size: -
length: 16

DNA: TGTGCCAGCTCACCAGGGCCTGATGAGCAGTTCTTC
CDR3: CASSPGPDEQFF
D: -
J: TRBJ2-1
V: TRBV18
size: once
length: 12

DNA: TGTGCCAGTACCCCGGGACAGGGGCCCTACGAGCAGTACTTC
CDR3: CASTPGQGPYEQYF
D: TRBD1
J: TRBJ2-7
V: TRBV19
size: -
length: 14

DNA: TGTGCCAGCAGTAGAGACAGGGGTGTAGGGAACATTCAGTACTTC
CDR3: CASSRDRGVGNIQYF
D: TRBD1
J: TRBJ2-4
V: TRBV28
size: -
length: 15

DNA: TGCGCCAGCAGCCCAGGGGGGACAGGGATGTCCTACGAGCAGTACTTC
CDR3: CASSPGGTGMSYEQYF
D: TRBD1
J: TRBJ2-7
V: TRBV5-1
size: -
length: 16

DNA: TGTGCCAGCAGAGAGGGAATCACTGAAGCTTTCTTT
CDR3: CASREGITEAFF
D: -
J: TRBJ1-1
V: TRBV7-9
size: -
length: 12

DNA: TGTGCCACCAACAGGGGAGGCTCCTACAATGAGCAGTTCTTC
CDR3: CATNRGGSYNEQFF
D: -
J: TRBJ2-1
V: TRBV24-1
size: -
length: 14

DNA: TGTGCCACCGGGCAGGGGCGAGGGGAGCTGTTTTTT
CDR3: CATGQGRGELFF
D: -
J: TRBJ2-2
V: TRBV24-1
size: -
length: 12

DNA: TGTGCCAGCAGTGAAGGGACAGGGGGCCTCGTAAATGGCTACACCTTC
CDR3: CASSEGTGGLVNGYTF
D: TRBD1
J: TRBJ1-2
V: TRBV6-1
size: -
length: 16

DNA: TGTGCCAGCAGCGGACTAGCGGGGGTCCAAGAGACCCAGTACTTC
CDR3: CASSGLAGVQETQYF
D: TRBD2
J: TRBJ2-5
V: TRBV27
size: -
length: 15

DNA: TGTGCCAGCAGTTTATCCGGGACAGGGGTCAATGAGCAGTTCTTC
CDR3: CASSLSGTGVNEQFF
D: TRBD1
J: TRBJ2-1
V: TRBV27
size: -
length: 15

DNA: TGTGCCAGCAGCCCTCTAGAGTCCAATGAGCAGTTCTTC
CDR3: CASSPLESNEQFF
D: -
J: TRBJ2-1
V: TRBV7-9
size: once
length: 13

DNA: TGTGCCAGCGCAACGAAGTCAGCGGGCGCGAACACCGGGGAGCTGTTTTTT
CDR3: CASATKSAGANTGELFF
D: -
J: TRBJ2-2
V: TRBV28
size: -
length: 17

DNA: TGTGCCAGCAGCCCGGACGGGAGGAGCTCCTACGAGCAGTACTTC
CDR3: CASSPDGRSSYEQYF
D: TRBD2
J: TRBJ2-7
V: TRBV7-6
size: -
length: 15

DNA: TGTGCCACTGGGGAGGGCCAAGCCAAAAACATTCAGTACTTC
CDR3: CATGEGQAKNIQYF
D: TRBD2
J: TRBJ2-4
V: TRBV28
size: -
length: 14

DNA: TGCGCCAGCAGTCGCGACAGGGGAACTAATGAAAAACTGTTTTTT
CDR3: CASSRDRGTNEKLFF
D: TRBD1
J: TRBJ1-4
V: TRBV5-1
size: -
length: 15

DNA: TGCAGCGTTACCCGAATAGGGGTTACCGGGGAGCTGTTTTTT
CDR3: CSVTRIGVTGELFF
D: -
J: TRBJ2-2
V: TRBV29-1
size: -
length: 14

DNA: TGTGCCAGTAGTATAGAGAGGGGGGGGCCCTACGAGCAGTACTTC
CDR3: CASSIERGGPYEQYF
D: -
J: TRBJ2-7
V: TRBV19
size: -
length: 15

DNA: TGTGCCAGCAGCAAAGCAGGGAGCCAACACCCCCCCACACACTTC
CDR3: CASSKAGSQHPPTHF
D: -
J: TRBJ2-7
V: TRBV21-1
size: once
length: 15

DNA: TGTGCTAGTGGTTTGGCTACGGGAGGGGAAGGCAATGAGCAGTTCTTC
CDR3: CASGLATGGEGNEQFF
D: TRBD2
J: TRBJ2-1
V: TRBV12-5
size: -
length: 16

DNA: TGTGCCAGCAGTTTAATGGGCAGTAGGAACGAGCAGTACTTC
CDR3: CASSLMGSRNEQYF
D: -
J: TRBJ2-7
V: TRBV28
size: -
length: 14